This T cell receptor (beta chain) emerged from a study of neoadjuvant anti-PD-1 for oral cavity cancer. CDR1 ENHRY and CDR2 SYGVKD come from the germline V gene. The V end lost 11 bases, the J end lost 5 bases, and 18 bases lay between the germline ends. The CDR3 has 14 amino acids. Clones were read by immunoSEQ multiplex PCR, and TCRdb kept only the in-frame ones, dropping some. The sample carries 15,000 to 20,000 clones, about 61% recorded once. Patients were newly diagnosed with stage II-IVA oral cavity squamous cell carcinoma without prior systemic or radiation treatment. The sequence was obtained from a person aged 40 to 85 with oral cavity squamous cell carcinoma. The rearrangement links TRBV10-3 to TRBJ2-2, with D possibly matching TRBD2 (7 bases). Source: PBMCs, taken before nivolumab (anti-PD-1) treatment. The CDR3 DNA sequence: TGTGCCTCAAGGGGGGGAGAGTCAACCGGGGAGCTGTTTTTT. Its protein product is CASRGGESTGELFF.